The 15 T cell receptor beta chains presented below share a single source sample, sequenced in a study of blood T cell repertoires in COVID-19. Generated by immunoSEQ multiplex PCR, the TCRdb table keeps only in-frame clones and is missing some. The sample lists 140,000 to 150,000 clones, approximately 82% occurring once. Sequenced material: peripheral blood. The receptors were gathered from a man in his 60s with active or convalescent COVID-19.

The CDR3 region is CASSTGQGSGNTIYF. Here the CDR3 DNA reads TGTGCCAGCAGCACCGGACAGGGATCTGGAAACACCATATATTTT. The chain has TRBV7-7 and TRBJ1-3, with TRBD1 identical over 8 bases. V shed 5 bases and J 1 base; nucleotides not matched to a gene: 4. The CDR3 consists of 15 residues. The V gene's germline CDR1 is SSHAT and CDR2 FNYEAQ (reference sequence).

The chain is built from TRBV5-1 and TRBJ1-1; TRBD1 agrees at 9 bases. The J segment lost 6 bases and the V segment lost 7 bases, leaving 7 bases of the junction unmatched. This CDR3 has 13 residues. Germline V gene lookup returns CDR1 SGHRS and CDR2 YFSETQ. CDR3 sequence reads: CASRDRDSAEAFF. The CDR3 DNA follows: TGCGCCAGCCGGGACAGGGATAGTGCTGAAGCTTTCTTT.

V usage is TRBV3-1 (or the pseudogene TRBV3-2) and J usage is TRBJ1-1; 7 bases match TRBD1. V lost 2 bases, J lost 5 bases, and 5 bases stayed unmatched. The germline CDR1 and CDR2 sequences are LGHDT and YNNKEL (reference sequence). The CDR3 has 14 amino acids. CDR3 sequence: CASSQLQGGTEAFF. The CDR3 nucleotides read TGTGCCAGCAGCCAACTGCAGGGGGGAACTGAAGCTTTCTTT.

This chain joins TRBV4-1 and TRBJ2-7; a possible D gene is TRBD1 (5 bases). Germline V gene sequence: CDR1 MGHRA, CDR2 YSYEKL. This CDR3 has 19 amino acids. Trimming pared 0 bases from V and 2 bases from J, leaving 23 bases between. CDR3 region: CASSQDLSQGSYHTYEQYF. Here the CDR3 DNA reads TGCGCCAGCAGCCAAGATCTGTCGCAGGGTAGTTATCACACCTACGAGCAGTACTTC.

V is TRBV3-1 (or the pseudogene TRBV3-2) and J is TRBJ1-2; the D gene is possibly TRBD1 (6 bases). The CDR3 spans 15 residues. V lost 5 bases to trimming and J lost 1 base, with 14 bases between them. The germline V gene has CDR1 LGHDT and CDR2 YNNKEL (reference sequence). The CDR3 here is CASSGGAWRNYGYTF. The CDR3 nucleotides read TGTGCCAGCAGCGGGGGGGCCTGGCGTAACTATGGCTACACCTTC.

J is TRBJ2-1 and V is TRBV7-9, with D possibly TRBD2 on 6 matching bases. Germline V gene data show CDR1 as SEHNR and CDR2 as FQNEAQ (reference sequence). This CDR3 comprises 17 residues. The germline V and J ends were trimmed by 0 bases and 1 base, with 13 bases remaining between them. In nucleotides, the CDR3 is TGTGCCAGCAGCTTAGCGAAAGTAGCGGCGTCCTACAATGAGCAGTTCTTC. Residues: CASSLAKVAASYNEQFF.

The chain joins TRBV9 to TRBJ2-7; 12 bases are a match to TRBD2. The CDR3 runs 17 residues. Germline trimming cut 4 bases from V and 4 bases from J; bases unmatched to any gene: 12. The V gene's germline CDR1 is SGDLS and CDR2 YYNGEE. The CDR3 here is CASSPTTTSGGFYEQYF. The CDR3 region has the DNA TGTGCCAGCAGCCCCACAACCACTAGCGGGGGGTTTTACGAGCAGTACTTC.

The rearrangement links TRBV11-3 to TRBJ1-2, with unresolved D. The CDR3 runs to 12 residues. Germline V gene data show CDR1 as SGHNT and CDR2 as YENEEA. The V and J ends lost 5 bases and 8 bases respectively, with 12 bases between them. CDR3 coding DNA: TGTGCCAGCAGCCACGGGGAGGAGGGCTACACCTTC. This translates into CASSHGEEGYTF.

DNA of the CDR3: TGTGCCAGCAGCCCCCTTCCGGGGATCCGCTATGGCTACACCTTC. It yields the protein CASSPLPGIRYGYTF. The J gene is TRBJ1-2, the V gene TRBV11-2; D call uncertain. This CDR3 is 15 amino acids long. With 5 bases removed from V and 4 bases from J, the gap between germline ends came to 17 bases. Germline lookup yields CDR1 SGHAT and CDR2 FQNNGV.

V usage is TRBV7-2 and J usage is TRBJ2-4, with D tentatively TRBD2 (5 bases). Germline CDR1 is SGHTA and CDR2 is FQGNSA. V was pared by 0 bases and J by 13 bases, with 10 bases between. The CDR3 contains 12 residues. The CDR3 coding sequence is TGTGCCAGCAGCTTAGCCTTAAGCGGCCAGTACTTC. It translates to CASSLALSGQYF.

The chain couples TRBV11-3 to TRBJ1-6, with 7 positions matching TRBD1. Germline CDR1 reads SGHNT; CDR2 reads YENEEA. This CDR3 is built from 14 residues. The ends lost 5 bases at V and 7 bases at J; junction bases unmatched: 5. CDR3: CASSTGTANSPLHF. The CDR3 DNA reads TGTGCCAGCAGCACCGGGACAGCCAATTCACCCCTCCACTTT.

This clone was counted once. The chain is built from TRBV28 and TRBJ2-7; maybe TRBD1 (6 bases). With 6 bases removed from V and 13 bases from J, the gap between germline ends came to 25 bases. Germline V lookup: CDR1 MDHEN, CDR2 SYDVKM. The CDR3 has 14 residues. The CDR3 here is CASSSYTPGTTAYV. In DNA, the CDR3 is TGTGCCAGCAGCTCGTACACCCCCGGGACAACTGCCTACGTC.

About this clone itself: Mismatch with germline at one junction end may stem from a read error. CDR3 in amino acids: CASSTDYSNNEQFF. CDR3 DNA sequence: TGTGCCAGCAGCACAGACTACTCCAACAATGAGCAGTTCTTC. The chain employs TRBV6-5 and TRBJ2-1; D might be TRBD2 (5 bases). Per the germline V gene, CDR1 is MNHEY and CDR2 is SVGAGI. This CDR3 is 14 amino acids long.

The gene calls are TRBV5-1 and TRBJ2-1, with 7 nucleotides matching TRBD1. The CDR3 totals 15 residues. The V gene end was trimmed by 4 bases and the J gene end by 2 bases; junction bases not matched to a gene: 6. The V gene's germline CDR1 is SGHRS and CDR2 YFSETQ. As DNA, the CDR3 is TGCGCCAGCAGCCTCGACAGGGAACCCTACAATGAGCAGTTCTTC. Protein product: CASSLDREPYNEQFF.

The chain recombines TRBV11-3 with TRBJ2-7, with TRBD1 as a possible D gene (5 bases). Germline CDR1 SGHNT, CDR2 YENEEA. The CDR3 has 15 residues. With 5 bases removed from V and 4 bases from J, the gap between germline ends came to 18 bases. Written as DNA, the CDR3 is TGTGCCAGCAGCCCTAGGGGCAGGGTGGAGTACGAGCAGTACTTC. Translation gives CASSPRGRVEYEQYF.